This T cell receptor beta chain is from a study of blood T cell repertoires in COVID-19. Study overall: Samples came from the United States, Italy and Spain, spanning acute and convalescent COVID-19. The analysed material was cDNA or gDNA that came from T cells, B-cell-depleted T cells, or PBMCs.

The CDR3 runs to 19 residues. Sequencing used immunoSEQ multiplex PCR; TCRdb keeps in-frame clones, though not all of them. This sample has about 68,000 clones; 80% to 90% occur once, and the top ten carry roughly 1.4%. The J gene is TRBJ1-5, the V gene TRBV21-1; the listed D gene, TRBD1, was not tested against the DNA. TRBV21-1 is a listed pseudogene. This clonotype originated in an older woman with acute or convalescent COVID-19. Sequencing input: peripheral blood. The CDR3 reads CASSKRRDRTESRTQPQHF. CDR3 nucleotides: TGTGCCAGCAGCAAAAGGAGGGACAGGACGGAATCGAGGACTCAGCCCCAGCATTTT.